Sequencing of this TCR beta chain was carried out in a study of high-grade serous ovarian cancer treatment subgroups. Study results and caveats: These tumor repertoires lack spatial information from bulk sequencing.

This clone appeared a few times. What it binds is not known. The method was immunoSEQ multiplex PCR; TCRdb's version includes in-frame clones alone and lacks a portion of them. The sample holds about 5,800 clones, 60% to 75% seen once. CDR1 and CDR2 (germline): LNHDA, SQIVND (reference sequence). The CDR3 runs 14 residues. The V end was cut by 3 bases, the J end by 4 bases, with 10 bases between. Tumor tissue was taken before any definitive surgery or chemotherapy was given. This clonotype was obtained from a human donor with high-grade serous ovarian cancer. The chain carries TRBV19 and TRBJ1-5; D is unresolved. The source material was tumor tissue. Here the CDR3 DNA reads TGTGCCAGTAGTATCCGGGCTCCAAATCAGCCCCAGCATTTT. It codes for CASSIRAPNQPQHF.